This T cell receptor (beta chain) was recorded in a study of shared clonotypes between healthy human individuals. Some clones are missing from TCRdb's copy, which holds only in-frame ones; the method was immunoSEQ multiplex PCR. The repertoire holds 300,000 to 400,000 clones, with over 65% as singletons. The V end lost 6 bases, the J end lost 5 bases, and 13 bases lay between the germline ends. Germline lookup yields CDR1 ENHRY and CDR2 SYGVKD. The CDR3 has 13 amino acids. The sample was memory CD4+ T cells sorted from blood. Subset meaning: CD45RA-negative fraction. The gene calls are TRBV10-3 and TRBJ2-5; TRBD2 is a possible D gene (7 bases). This clonotype originated in a man aged 25-45 years in good health. CDR3 sequence (DNA): TGTGCCATCAGCCTCGGGGGGCCCGAGACCCAGTACTTC. This translates into CAISLGGPETQYF.